Listed below are T cell receptor beta chains from one sample, sequenced in a study of Graves' ophthalmopathy and Graves' hyperthyroidism. One entry per CDR3 protein results from TCRdb running MiXCR on the multiplex PCR reads. Of about 740,000 distinct CDR3 sequences in the sample, 40% were seen once. Material: peripheral blood. The receptor set was obtained from an adult man with Graves' ophthalmopathy. The CDR3 runs from the conserved cysteine through the conserved F or W. Each record gives: CDR3 protein, clone size, CDR3 length, V gene. Clone size is given for some rows only: seen once, a few or many times, or a class if the clone is expanded.

CASSLERTYEQYF many 13 TRBV5-1
CASSRGSTQETQYF many 14 TRBV2
CASSPKRTGELFF - 13 TRBV7-3
CACSVAGVEGSGANVLTF - 18 TRBV11-2
CASSPGLAGGSQYF - 14 TRBV5-6
CASSETGGADQETQYF - 16 TRBV7-7
CASSMSGTGAFYEQYF few 16 TRBV19
CSAKGLARNTGELFF many 15 TRBV20-1
CASSSDGRRNTEAFF many 15 TRBV2
CASSVQGLYEQYF few 13 TRBV5-6
CASSLGGTGLNEKLFF many 16 TRBV7-9
CSSVTKNRVDYGYTF - 15 TRBV20-1
CASSPRDRVWQYF - 13 TRBV7-9
CASSVKETQYF many 11 TRBV2
CASNLVGGRAKETQYF - 16 TRBV7-9
CASSDSQGLQPQYF - 14 TRBV2
CSASPNTNTGELFF once 14 TRBV29-1
CASSKGVGETQYF few 13 TRBV12-3/TRBV12-4
CASSAGGGGHYGYTF many 15 TRBV2
CATSDPPRTGDQPQHF - 16 TRBV24-1
CASSVRTGPDTQYF few 14 TRBV9
CASSQAGDLETQYF - 14 TRBV7-2
CASRGTDLWEQYF - 13 TRBV2
CASSGRDREDSPLHF - 15 TRBV7-3
CSASSDNTGELFF few 13 TRBV20-1
CASSSPSGQANEKLFF few 16 TRBV5-1
CASSPGQGLSYEQYF few 15 TRBV19
CASSFPREDEQYF - 13 TRBV7-9
CASATGTNQPLHF - 13 TRBV11-2
CASSVEGTGVGELFF - 15 TRBV9
CASSLGGVTDTQYF few 14 TRBV7-9
CASSEFHRNPEAFF - 14 TRBV2
CATADGATNEKLFF once 14 TRBV24-1
CSVGTALGNTIYF once 13 TRBV29-1
CATTRGIYGYTF - 12 TRBV2
CASSGSQNTGELFF - 14 TRBV25-1
CASSALTSGSYEQYF - 15 TRBV5-4
CASSHEDRTEAFF - 13 TRBV7-3
CASSKGQGVQETQYF - 15 TRBV12-3/TRBV12-4
CASSPSVGSAGGYTF many 15 TRBV7-9
CAISEAQNTEAFF many 13 TRBV10-3
CSVVGQGNQPQHF - 13 TRBV29-1
CSVPGQATNTEAFF many 14 TRBV29-1
CASSLGGVSTYEQYF - 15 TRBV13
CASSVAQGARGNTIYF - 16 TRBV9
CASSLDFGDSYEQYF few 15 TRBV7-7
CASIERGSTQETQYF - 15 TRBV25-1
CASSFGGVETQYF - 13 TRBV7-3
CAISGSGGGGIETQYF - 16 TRBV10-3
CASRRETQETQYF few 13 TRBV5-1
CAISEDESPQGAYEQYF - 17 TRBV10-3
CASSLFNEKLFF few 12 TRBV5-5
CAISERGTAYYEQYF once 15 TRBV10-3
CASSPRASGNTIYF few 14 TRBV2
CSATSEAYEQYF many 12 TRBV20-1
CASSSTQLAVETQHF - 15 TRBV7-9
CASSYSTGKSTGELFF few 16 TRBV6-4
CASNGQVLLPQHF many 13 TRBV10-3